This T cell receptor beta chain was obtained from a study of cytotoxic CD8 clonotypes in ibrutinib-treated CLL. The CDR3 is 15 amino acids. V was clipped by 2 bases and J by 4 bases; unmatched bases: 4. Per germline, CDR1 MNHNY and CDR2 SVGAGI (reference sequence). Comment on this clone: Its antigen is not known.

Repertoires were generated with immunoSEQ multiplex PCR, while TCRdb's copy carries only in-frame clones and drops some. Of 250,000 to 350,000 clones in the sample, roughly four fifths are singletons; the top ten hold around 5.1%. Study-wide findings and caveats: Clonality, elevated at ibrutinib response, dropped back toward baseline at progression.

The receptor was isolated from a human donor with chronic lymphocytic leukemia. This chain links TRBV6-6 with TRBJ2-1; 8 positions match TRBD2. The source was PBMCs, collected at disease progression, from a patient treated with ibrutinib. CDR3 loop: CASSYSGGVYNEQFF. The CDR3 coding sequence is TGTGCCAGCAGTTACAGCGGGGGCGTTTACAATGAGCAGTTCTTC.